This TCR beta chain stems from a study of graft-versus-host responses after intestinal transplantation. Study context: Each of the recipients got a multivisceral, liver-intestinal, or isolated intestinal transplant. After anti-thymocyte globulin induction, recipients took tacrolimus and steroids for 2 to 3 years.

From germline, CDR1 is MGHRA and CDR2 YSYEKL. The CDR3 has 14 amino acids. J gave up 7 bases and V 3 bases, and 5 bases lay outside the gene matches. For this clone: What it binds is not known.

Study conclusions and caveats: Investigators detected GvH clones in recipient marrow, with some emerging earlier in ileum or blood. High graft-versus-host to host-versus-graft clonal ratios were seen in allografts of patients with graft-donor T cell macrochimerism.

Using immunoSEQ multiplex PCR, the repertoire was profiled, and TCRdb retains in-frame clones only, with some absent. The sample yields some 90,000 clones, 85% to 95% seen once. This specimen was unstimulated CD8+ T cells sorted from spleen or lymph node cells, taken before intestinal transplant. This clonotype was obtained from a human donor who received an intestinal transplant. The rearrangement joins TRBV4-1 to TRBJ1-5, with 8 bases that match TRBD1. The CDR3, as DNA: TGCGCCAGCAGCCAGTCAACAGGGGGACAGCCCCAGCATTTT. Translated, it gives CASSQSTGGQPQHF.